Given below is one TCR beta chain in context. Its cognate antigen is unknown. Amplification targeted the TCR beta CDR3 regions, with RNA transcripts as the source material. HTBI-primed RT-PCR formed the first round, and a multiplex PCR formed the second. A single record per CDR3 protein comes from TCRdb applying MiXCR to the multiplex PCR reads. The sample gives a few hundred thousand distinct CDR3 sequences, under 45% of which show up once; roughly 4% is in the top ten. These data are taken from a study of Graves' ophthalmopathy and Graves' hyperthyroidism. Turning to the study itself: Hyperthyroidism counted as stable given no ophthalmopathy within 18 months of follow-up. Study-level points and caveats: A model built from 13 signatures distinguished ophthalmopathy from stable hyperthyroidism with approximately 89% sensitivity and about 80% specificity.

V was cut by 5 bases and J by 6 bases, with 13 bases left in between. Germline V gene lookup returns CDR1 PRHDT and CDR2 FYEKMQ (reference sequence). The CDR3 extends over 13 amino acids. The sequence came from an adult man with Graves' hyperthyroidism. The chain employs TRBV13 and TRBJ1-1, with D uncertain. Input material: peripheral blood or thyroid tissue (not recorded which). CDR3 loop: CASSLGQYAEAFF. The CDR3 DNA reads TGTGCCAGCAGCCTCGGGCAGTACGCTGAAGCTTTCTTT. Full variable domain (remainder filled in from reference TRBV13 and TRBJ1-1): AAGVIQSPRHLIKEKRETATLKCYPIPRHDTVYWYQQGPGQDPQFLISFYEKMQSDKGSIPDRFSAQQFSDYHSELNMSSLELGDSALYFCASSLGQYAEAFFGQGTRLTVV.